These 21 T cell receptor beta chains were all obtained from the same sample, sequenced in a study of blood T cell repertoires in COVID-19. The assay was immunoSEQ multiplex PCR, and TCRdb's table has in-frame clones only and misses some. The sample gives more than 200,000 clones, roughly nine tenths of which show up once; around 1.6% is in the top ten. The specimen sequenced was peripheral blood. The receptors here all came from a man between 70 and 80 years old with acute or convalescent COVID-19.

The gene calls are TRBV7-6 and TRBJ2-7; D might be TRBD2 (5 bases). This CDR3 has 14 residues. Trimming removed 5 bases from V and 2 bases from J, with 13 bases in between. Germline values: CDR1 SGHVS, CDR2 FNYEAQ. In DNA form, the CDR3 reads TGTGCCAGCAGCGAATCCGGGAAAACCTACGAGCAGTACTTC. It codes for CASSESGKTYEQYF.

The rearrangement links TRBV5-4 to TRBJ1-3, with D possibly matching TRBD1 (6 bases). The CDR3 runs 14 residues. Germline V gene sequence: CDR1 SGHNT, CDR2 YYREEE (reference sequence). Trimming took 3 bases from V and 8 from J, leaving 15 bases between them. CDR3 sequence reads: CASSSRGALDTIYF. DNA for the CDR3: TGTGCCAGCAGCTCCAGGGGAGCTTTGGACACCATATATTTT.

The CDR3 DNA is TGCGCCAGCAGCTTGACAGGGTCAGGTGGCTACACCTTC. Amino acids: CASSLTGSGGYTF. The chain combines TRBV5-1 with TRBJ1-2, with D tentatively TRBD1 (6 bases). V shed 1 base and J shed 7 bases, with 11 bases lying between them. The V gene's germline CDR1 is SGHRS and CDR2 YFSETQ. This CDR3 has 13 residues.

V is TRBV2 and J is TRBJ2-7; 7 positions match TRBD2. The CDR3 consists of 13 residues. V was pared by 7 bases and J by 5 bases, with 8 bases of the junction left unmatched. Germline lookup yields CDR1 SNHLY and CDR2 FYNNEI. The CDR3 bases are TGTGCCAGCAACACAATCGGGAGGCACGAGCAGTACTTC. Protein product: CASNTIGRHEQYF.

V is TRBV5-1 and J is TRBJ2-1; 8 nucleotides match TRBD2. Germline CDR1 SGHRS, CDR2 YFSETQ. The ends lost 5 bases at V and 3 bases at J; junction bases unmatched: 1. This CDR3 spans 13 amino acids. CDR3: CASRRGVYNEQFF. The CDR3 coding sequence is TGCGCCAGCAGGCGGGGGGTCTACAATGAGCAGTTCTTC.

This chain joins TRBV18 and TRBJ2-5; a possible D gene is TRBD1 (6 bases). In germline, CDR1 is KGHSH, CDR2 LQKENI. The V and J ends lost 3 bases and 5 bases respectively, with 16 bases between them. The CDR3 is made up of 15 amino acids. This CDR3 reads CASSPMFQGRETQYF. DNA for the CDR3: TGTGCCAGCTCACCCATGTTCCAGGGGCGGGAGACCCAGTACTTC.

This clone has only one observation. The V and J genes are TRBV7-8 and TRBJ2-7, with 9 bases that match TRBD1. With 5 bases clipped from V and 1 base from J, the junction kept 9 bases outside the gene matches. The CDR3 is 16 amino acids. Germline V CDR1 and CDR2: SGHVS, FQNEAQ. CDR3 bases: TGTGCCAGCAGCCTTCGGGTCGGACAGGGGTCCTACGAGCAGTACTTC. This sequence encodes CASSLRVGQGSYEQYF.

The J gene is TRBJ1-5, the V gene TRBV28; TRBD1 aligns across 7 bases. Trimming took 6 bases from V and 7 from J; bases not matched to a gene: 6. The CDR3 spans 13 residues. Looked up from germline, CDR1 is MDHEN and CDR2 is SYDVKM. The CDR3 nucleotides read TGTGCCAGCAGGGGGACAGTGGGACAGCCCCAGCATTTT. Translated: CASRGTVGQPQHF. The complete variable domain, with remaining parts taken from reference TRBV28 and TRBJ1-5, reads DVKVTQSSRYLVKRTGEKVFLECVQDMDHENMFWYRQDPGLGLRLIYFSYDVKMKEKGDIPEGYSVSREKKERFSLILESASTNQTSMYLCASRGTVGQPQHFGDGTRLSIL.

The CDR3 sequence is CASSESGGGQPQHF. The CDR3 DNA follows: TGTGCCAGCAGTGAATCGGGGGGAGGACAGCCCCAGCATTTT. The chain has TRBV6-1 and TRBJ1-5; tentative D call: TRBD1 (5 bases). CDR3 length equals 14 residues. Germline CDR1 MNHNS, CDR2 SASEGT. Trimming pared 2 bases from V and 7 bases from J, leaving 12 bases between.

CDR3 sequence (DNA): TGTGCCAGTAGGAGTACAGGGGCTGCTGGAAACACCATATATTTT. This gives the protein CASRSTGAAGNTIYF. This sequence joins TRBV19 and TRBJ1-3, with 7 positions matching TRBD1. With 6 bases clipped from V and 2 bases from J, the junction kept 7 bases outside the gene matches. Germline V gives CDR1 LNHDA, CDR2 SQIVND (reference sequence). The CDR3 is 15 residues long.

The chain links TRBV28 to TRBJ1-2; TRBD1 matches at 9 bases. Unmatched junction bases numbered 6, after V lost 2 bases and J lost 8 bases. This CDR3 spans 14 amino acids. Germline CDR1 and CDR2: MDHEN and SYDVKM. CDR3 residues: CASSLLGQGIGYTF. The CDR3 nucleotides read TGTGCCAGCAGTTTACTAGGACAGGGGATCGGCTACACCTTC.

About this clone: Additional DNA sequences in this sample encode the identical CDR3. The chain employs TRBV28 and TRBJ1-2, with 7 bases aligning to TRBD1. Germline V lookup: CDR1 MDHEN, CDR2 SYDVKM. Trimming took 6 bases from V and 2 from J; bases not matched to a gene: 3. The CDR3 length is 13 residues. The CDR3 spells CASSLQGNYGYTF. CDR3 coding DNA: TGTGCCAGCAGCCTACAGGGGAACTATGGCTACACCTTC.

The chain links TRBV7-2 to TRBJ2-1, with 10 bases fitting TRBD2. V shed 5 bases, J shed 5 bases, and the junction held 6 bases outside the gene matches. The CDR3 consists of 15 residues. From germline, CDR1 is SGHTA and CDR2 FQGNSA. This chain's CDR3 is CASSQSGRADNEQFF. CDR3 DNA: TGTGCCAGCAGCCAAAGCGGGAGGGCGGACAATGAGCAGTTCTTC.

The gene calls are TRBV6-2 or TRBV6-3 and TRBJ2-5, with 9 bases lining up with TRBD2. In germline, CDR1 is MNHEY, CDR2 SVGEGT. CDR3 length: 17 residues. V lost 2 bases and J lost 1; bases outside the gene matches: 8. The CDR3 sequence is CASSYPRSGRLQETQYF. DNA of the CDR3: TGTGCCAGCAGTTACCCGAGGAGCGGGAGGCTCCAAGAGACCCAGTACTTC.

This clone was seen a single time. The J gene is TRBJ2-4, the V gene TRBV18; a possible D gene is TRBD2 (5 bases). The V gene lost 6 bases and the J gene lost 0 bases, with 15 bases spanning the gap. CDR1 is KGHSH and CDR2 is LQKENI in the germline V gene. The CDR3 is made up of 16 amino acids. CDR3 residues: CASSLSSGLAKNIQYF. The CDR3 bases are TGTGCCAGCTCCCTTAGTTCGGGGTTAGCCAAAAACATTCAGTACTTC.

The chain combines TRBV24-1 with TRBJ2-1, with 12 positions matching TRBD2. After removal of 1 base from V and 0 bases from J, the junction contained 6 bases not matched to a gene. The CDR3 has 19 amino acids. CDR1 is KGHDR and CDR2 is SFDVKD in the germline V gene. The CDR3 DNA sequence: TGTGCCACCAGTGATTTTACTAGCGGGGGGCTTAGCTCCTACAATGAGCAGTTCTTC. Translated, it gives CATSDFTSGGLSSYNEQFF.

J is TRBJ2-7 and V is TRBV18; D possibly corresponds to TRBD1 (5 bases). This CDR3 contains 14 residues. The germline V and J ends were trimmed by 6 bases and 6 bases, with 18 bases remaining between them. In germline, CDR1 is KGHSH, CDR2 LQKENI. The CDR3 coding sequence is TGTGCCAGCTCCCCTGAGGCAGGGTCGGGCGAGCAGTACTTC. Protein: CASSPEAGSGEQYF.

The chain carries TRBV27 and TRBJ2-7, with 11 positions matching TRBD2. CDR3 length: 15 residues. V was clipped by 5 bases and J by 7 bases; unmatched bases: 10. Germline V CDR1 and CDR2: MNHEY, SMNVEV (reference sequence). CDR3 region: CASSTRLAGTGEQYF. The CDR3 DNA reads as TGTGCCAGCAGTACACGACTAGCGGGAACGGGAGAGCAGTACTTC.

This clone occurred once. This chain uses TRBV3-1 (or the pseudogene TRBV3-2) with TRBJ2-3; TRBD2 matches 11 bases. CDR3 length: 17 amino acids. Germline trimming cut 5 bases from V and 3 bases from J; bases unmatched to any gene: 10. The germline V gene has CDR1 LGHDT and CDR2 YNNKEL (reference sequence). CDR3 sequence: CASSSQTSGVGTDTQYF. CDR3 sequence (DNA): TGTGCCAGCAGCTCCCAGACTAGCGGGGTTGGGACAGATACGCAGTATTTT.

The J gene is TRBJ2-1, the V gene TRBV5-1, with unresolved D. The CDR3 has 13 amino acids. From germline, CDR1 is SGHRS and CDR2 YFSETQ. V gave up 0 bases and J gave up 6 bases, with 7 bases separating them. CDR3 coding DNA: TGCGCCAGCAGCTTGGCGGTTGCCAATGAGCAGTTCTTC. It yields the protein CASSLAVANEQFF. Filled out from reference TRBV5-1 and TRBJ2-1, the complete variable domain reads KAGVTQTPRYLIKTRGQQVTLSCSPISGHRSVSWYQQTPGQGLQFLFEYFSETQRNKGNFPGRFSGRQFSNSRSEMNVSTLELGDSALYLCASSLAVANEQFFGPGTRLTVL.

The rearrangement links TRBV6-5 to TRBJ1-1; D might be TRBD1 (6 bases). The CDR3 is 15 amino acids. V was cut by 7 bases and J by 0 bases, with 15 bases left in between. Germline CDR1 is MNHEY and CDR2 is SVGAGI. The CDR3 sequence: CASTQWTAVNTEAFF. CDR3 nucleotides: TGTGCCAGCACCCAATGGACAGCAGTGAACACTGAAGCTTTCTTT.